These T cell receptor beta chains were read from a single sample in a study of shared T cell receptors in the human thymus. The protocol was immunoSEQ multiplex PCR, while the TCRdb copy is restricted to in-frame clones and leaves out a portion. The top ten hold more than 0.01% of the sample, which has under 700,000 clones, 75% to 85% seen once. The same data also went into a second study, on human thymus T cells.

Sequenced: thymocytes. These receptor sequences come from a boy younger than two with a congenital heart defect. The conserved cysteine and the conserved F or W are not part of the CDR3 here.

TRBV7-9	ASSSTTGAGTEAF
TRBV30	AWSGPTSRAAYEQY
TRBV6-1	ASSAYRVEGWDGYT
TRBV2	ASSEGTRENIQY
TRBV4-3	ASSQEPDRNTEAF
TRBV10-2	ASRAGLHSDSGNTIY
TRBV5-1	ASSLDSIQY
TRBV4-3	ASSQDSGRGETQY
TRBV2	ASSERTGYPGELF
TRBV5-1	ASSYETAAAGANVLT
TRBV7-2	ASSHARGTPRDEQF
TRBV7-2	ASSLATSGRETQY
TRBV4-1	ASSQDLLAKNIQY
TRBV20-1	SAWVAVGYT